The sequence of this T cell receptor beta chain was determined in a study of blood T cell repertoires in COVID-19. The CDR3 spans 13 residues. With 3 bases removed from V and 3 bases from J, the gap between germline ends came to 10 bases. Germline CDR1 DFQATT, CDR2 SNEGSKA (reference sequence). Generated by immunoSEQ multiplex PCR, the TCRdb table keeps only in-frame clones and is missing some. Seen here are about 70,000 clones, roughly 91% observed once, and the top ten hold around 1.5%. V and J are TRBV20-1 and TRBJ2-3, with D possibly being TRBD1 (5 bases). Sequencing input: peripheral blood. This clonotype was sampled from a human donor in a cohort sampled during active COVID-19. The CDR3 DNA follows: TGCAGTGCTAGTGTCCCAGGGACAGATACGCAGTATTTT. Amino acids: CSASVPGTDTQYF.